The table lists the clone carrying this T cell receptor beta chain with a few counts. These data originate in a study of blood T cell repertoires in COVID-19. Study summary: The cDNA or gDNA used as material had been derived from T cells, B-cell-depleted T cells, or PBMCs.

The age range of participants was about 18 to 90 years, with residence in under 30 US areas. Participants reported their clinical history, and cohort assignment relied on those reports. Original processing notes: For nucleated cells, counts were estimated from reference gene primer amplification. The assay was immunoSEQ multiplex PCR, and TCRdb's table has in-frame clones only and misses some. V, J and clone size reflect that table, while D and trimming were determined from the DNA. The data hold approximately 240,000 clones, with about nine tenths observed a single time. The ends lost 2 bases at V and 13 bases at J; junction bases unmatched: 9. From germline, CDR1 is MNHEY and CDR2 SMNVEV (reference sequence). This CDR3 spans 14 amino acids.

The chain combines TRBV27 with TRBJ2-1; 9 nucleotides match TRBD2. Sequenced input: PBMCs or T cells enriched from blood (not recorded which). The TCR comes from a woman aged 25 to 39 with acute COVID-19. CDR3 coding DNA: TGTGCCAGCAGTTTAGGGTCAGCGGGGACTAGCCAGTTCTTC. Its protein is CASSLGSAGTSQFF.